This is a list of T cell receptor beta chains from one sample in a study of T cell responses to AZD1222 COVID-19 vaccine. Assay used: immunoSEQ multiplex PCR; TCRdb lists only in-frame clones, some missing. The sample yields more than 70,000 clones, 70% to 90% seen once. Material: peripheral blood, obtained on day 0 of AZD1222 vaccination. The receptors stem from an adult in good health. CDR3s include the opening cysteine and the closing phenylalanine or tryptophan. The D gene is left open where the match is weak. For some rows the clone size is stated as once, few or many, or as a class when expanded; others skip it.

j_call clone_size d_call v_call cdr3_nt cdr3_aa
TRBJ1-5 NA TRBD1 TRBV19 TGTGCCAGTAGTGAAGACAGGGACCCTCAGCCCCAGCATTTT CASSEDRDPQPQHF
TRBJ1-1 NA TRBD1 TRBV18 TGTGCCAGCTCACCCGGACAGGGGAACACTGAAGCTTTCTTT CASSPGQGNTEAFF
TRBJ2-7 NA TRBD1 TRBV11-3 TGTGCCAGCAGCTTAGGGGACAGGGGTTTCGAGCAGTACTTC CASSLGDRGFEQYF
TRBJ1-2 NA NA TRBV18 TGTGCCAGCTCTGAGGACAGCTATGGCTACACCTTC CASSEDSYGYTF
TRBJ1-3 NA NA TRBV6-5 TGTGCCAGCAGTAGGGGCCTCCGGGCTGGAAACACCATATATTTT CASSRGLRAGNTIYF
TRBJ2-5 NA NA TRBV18 TGTGCCAGCTCACCAGGTATAGCGGAAGAGACCCAGTACTTC CASSPGIAEETQYF
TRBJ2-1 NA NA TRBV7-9 TGTGCCAGCAGCTTACGGACTCCCCTGGGAGAGCAGTTCTTC CASSLRTPLGEQFF
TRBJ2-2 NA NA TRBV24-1 TGTGCCACCAGTGATTTCGGCAGTACGAACACCGGGGAGCTGTTTTTT CATSDFGSTNTGELFF
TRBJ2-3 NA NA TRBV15 TGTGCCACCAGCAGAGATCGCTCGGCGGATACGCAGTATTTT CATSRDRSADTQYF
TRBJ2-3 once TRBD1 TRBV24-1 TGTGCCACCAGTACCAGGGGGATCCTCACAGATACGCAGTATTTT CATSTRGILTDTQYF
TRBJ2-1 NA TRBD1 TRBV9 TGTGCCAGCAGCGTATCAGGGGGTCTCCCCTACAATGAGCAGTTCTTC CASSVSGGLPYNEQFF
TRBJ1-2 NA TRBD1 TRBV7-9 TGTGCCAGCAGCTTAAACACAGGGGGCGTAAATGGCTACACCTTC CASSLNTGGVNGYTF
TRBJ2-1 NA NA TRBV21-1 TGTGCCAGCAGCAAAGCGTCTAGCGGTGGAACATACAGCTCCTACAATGAGCAGTTCTTC CASSKASSGGTYSSYNEQFF
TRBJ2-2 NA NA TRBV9 TGTGCCAGCAGCGTAGAGTGGCGGAACACCGGGGAGCTGTTTTTT CASSVEWRNTGELFF
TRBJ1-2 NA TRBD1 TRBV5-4 TGTGCCAGCAGCAATTTAGGACAGGCGATTAACTATGGCTACACCTTC CASSNLGQAINYGYTF
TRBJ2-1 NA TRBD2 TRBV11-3 TGTGCCAGCAGCTATCGGACTAGCGGTCTTAGCTCCTACAATGAGCAGTTCTTC CASSYRTSGLSSYNEQFF
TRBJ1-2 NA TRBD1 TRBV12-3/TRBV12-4 TGTGCCAGCAGCAGGGGGAGCTATGGCTACACCTTC CASSRGSYGYTF
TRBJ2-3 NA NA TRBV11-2 TGTGCCAGCAGCTTAGGGCAAAGCACAGATACGCAGTATTTT CASSLGQSTDTQYF
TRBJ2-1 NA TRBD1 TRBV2 TGTGCCAGCAGGCCGGACAGGGGAGGCTACAATGAGCAGTTCTTC CASRPDRGGYNEQFF
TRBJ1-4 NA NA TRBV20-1 TGCAGTGCTAGTCTCAGCCTTAATGAAAAACTGTTTTTT CSASLSLNEKLFF
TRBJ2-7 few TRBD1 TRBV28 TGTGCCAGCAGTTCGTGGACAGGGATATCCGAGCAGTACTTC CASSSWTGISEQYF
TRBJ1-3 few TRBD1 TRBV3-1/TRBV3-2 TGTGCCAGCAGCTTCGGGACAGCCGGAAACACCATATATTTT CASSFGTAGNTIYF
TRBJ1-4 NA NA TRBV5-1 TGCGCCAGCAGCTTGGACGGAGCGCCGGAGGGGAAACTGTTTTTT CASSLDGAPEGKLFF
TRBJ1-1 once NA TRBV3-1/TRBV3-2 TGTGCCAGCAGCAAGGGACACATGAACACTGAAGCTTTCTTT CASSKGHMNTEAFF
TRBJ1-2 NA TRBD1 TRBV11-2 TGTGCCAGCAGCCAACCGGGGACAGGGGGCGGCTATGGCTACACCTTC CASSQPGTGGGYGYTF